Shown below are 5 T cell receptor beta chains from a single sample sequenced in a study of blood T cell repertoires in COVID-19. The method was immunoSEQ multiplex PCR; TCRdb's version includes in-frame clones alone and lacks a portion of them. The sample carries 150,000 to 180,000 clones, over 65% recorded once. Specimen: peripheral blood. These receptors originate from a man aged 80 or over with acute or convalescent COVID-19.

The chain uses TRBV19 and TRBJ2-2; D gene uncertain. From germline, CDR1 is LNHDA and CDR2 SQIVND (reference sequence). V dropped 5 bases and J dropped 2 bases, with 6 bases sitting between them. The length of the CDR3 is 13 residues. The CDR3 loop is CASSPINTGELFF. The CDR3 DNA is TGTGCCAGTAGTCCAATTAACACCGGGGAGCTGTTTTTT.

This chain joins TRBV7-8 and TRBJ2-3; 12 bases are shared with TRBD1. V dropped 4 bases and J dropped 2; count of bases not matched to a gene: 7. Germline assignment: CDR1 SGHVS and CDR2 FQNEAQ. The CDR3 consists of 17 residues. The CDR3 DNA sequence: TGTGCCAGCAGCTCCCGGGGACAGGGGGCATACACAGATACGCAGTATTTT. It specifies CASSSRGQGAYTDTQYF.

The CDR3: CASSESPGEPRANYGYTF. CDR3 coding DNA: TGTGCCAGCAGTGAATCCCCGGGGGAGCCTCGAGCTAACTATGGCTACACCTTC. The chain couples TRBV25-1 to TRBJ1-2; a possible D gene is TRBD1 (5 bases). V gave up 1 base and J gave up 0 bases, with 18 bases separating them. Per the germline V gene, CDR1 is MGHDK and CDR2 is SYGVNS. This CDR3 has 18 residues.

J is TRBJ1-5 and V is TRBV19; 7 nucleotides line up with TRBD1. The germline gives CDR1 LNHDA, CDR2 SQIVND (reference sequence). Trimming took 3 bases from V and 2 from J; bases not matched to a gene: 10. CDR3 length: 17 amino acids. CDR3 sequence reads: CASSMAPGQQRNQPQHF. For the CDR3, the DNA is TGTGCCAGTAGTATGGCTCCGGGACAGCAACGCAATCAGCCCCAGCATTTT.

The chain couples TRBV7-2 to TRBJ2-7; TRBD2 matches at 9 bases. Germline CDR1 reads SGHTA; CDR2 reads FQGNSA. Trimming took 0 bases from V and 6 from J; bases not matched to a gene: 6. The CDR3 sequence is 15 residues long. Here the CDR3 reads CASSLALAGKSEQYF. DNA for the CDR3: TGTGCCAGCAGCTTAGCGCTAGCGGGGAAGAGCGAGCAGTACTTC.